These 20 T cell receptor beta chains share one sample of origin, sequenced in a study of blood T cell repertoires in COVID-19. Clones were read by immunoSEQ multiplex PCR, and TCRdb kept only the in-frame ones, dropping some. The sample consists of approximately 60,000 clones, approximately 85% of them appearing once. The sample comprised peripheral blood. All receptors derive from a human donor in a cohort sampled during active COVID-19.

The DNA for the CDR3 is TGTGCCAGCTCACTTCAGGAACGTATGAATGAGCAGTTCTTC. It translates to CASSLQERMNEQFF. The J gene is TRBJ2-1, the V gene TRBV18; D is unclear. The V end was cut by 4 bases, the J end by 7 bases, with 14 bases between. Germline loops: CDR1 KGHSH, CDR2 LQKENI. This CDR3 contains 14 residues.

The table lists this clone with many counts. The rearrangement joins TRBV3-1 (or the pseudogene TRBV3-2) to TRBJ2-2, with 8 positions matching TRBD1. The CDR3 covers 14 residues. Germline CDR1 is LGHDT and CDR2 is YNNKEL (reference sequence). The J segment lost 4 bases and the V segment lost 4 bases, leaving 2 bases of the junction unmatched. This CDR3 reads CASSPGTGTGELFF. The CDR3 bases are TGTGCCAGCAGCCCCGGGACAGGCACCGGGGAGCTGTTTTTT.

This sequence joins TRBV7-2 and TRBJ2-1, with TRBD2 identical over 14 bases. Germline V CDR1 and CDR2: SGHTA, FQGNSA. CDR3 length equals 15 residues. The junction had 9 bases not matched to a gene; V was cut back by 3 bases and J by 14 bases. CDR3 sequence (DNA): TGTGCCAGCAGCTTGGGGACTAGCGGGGGAGGTGTGAAGTTCTTC. It is translated as CASSLGTSGGGVKFF.

The gene calls are TRBV7-6 and TRBJ2-3; the match to TRBD2 covers 9 bases. V lost 6 bases, J lost 4 bases, and 11 bases stayed unmatched. The CDR3 covers 16 residues. Germline lookup yields CDR1 SGHVS and CDR2 FNYEAQ. The DNA for the CDR3 is TGTGCCAGCAGTCCCCTCGGTGCGGGGGGGGCAGATACGCAGTATTTT. As protein: CASSPLGAGGADTQYF. The variable domain in full, completed from reference TRBV7-6 and TRBJ2-3, reads GAGVSQSPRYKVTKRGQDVALRCDPISGHVSLYWYRQALGQGPEFLTYFNYEAQQDKSGLPNDRFSAERPEGSISTLTIQRTEQRDSAMYRCASSPLGAGGADTQYFGPGTRLTVL.

V is TRBV10-3 and J is TRBJ2-7; unclear D gene. Germline CDR1 reads ENHRY; CDR2 reads SYGVKD. Trimming took 4 bases from V and 6 from J, leaving 10 bases between them. The CDR3 runs to 12 residues. DNA for the CDR3: TGTGCCATCAGTGCTTCCGTATCCGAGCAGTACTTC. It codes for CAISASVSEQYF.

The V call is TRBV19, the J call TRBJ2-1; D possibly corresponds to TRBD2 (7 bases). With 3 bases removed from V and 2 bases from J, the gap between germline ends came to 14 bases. Germline CDR1 reads LNHDA; CDR2 reads SQIVND (reference sequence). This CDR3 has 16 amino acids. As DNA, the CDR3 is TGTGCCAGTAGTATTGAAAGGGGGGGGCCCTACAATGAGCAGTTCTTC. This gives the protein CASSIERGGPYNEQFF.

In this sample, this clone turned up a few times. The same CDR3 arises from other DNA sequences in this sample as well. The chain employs TRBV29-1 and TRBJ1-5; TRBD1 aligns across 8 bases. V trimming: 7 bases; J trimming: 5 bases; junction bases outside the gene matches: 7. This CDR3 comprises 13 residues. From germline, CDR1 is SQVTM and CDR2 ANQGSEA. The CDR3 DNA reads TGCAGCGGGGCGACAGGGGTGGATCAGCCCCAGCATTTT. Translated, it gives CSGATGVDQPQHF.

This chain uses TRBV6-5 with TRBJ1-1; a possible D gene is TRBD1 (5 bases). Trimming took off 2 bases at V and 1 base at J, with 8 bases between the two ends. CDR1 and CDR2 from the germline V gene are MNHEY and SVGAGI. This CDR3 is 14 amino acids long. The CDR3 nucleotides read TGTGCCAGCAGTTACGAGACAGAGAACACTGAAGCTTTCTTT. Its protein is CASSYETENTEAFF.

A few counts support this clone. The chain joins TRBV4-1 to TRBJ1-6, with D perhaps matching TRBD1 (5 bases). The germline V gene has CDR1 MGHRA and CDR2 YSYEKL. The CDR3 loop spans 14 amino acids. The germline V and J ends were trimmed by 1 base and 11 bases, with 12 bases remaining between them. CDR3 bases: TGCGCCAGCAGCCAAGTCGGGGGGAATGCACCCCTCCACTTT. Its protein is CASSQVGGNAPLHF.

The CDR3 spells CASSIQNSYTDTQYF. The DNA of the CDR3 is TGTGCCAGTAGTATACAGAACAGCTACACAGATACGCAGTATTTT. The chain uses TRBV19 and TRBJ2-3; D is unresolved. The CDR3 totals 15 residues. Germline V lookup: CDR1 LNHDA, CDR2 SQIVND (reference sequence). The V and J ends lost 2 bases and 2 bases respectively, with 11 bases between them. The full variable domain, completed using reference TRBV19 and TRBJ2-3, is DGGITQSPKYLFRKEGQNVTLSCEQNLNHDAMYWYRQDPGQGLRLIYYSQIVNDFQKGDIAEGYSVSREKKESFPLTVTSAQKNPTAFYLCASSIQNSYTDTQYFGPGTRLTVL.

The rearrangement uses TRBV6-1 and TRBJ2-1; D might be TRBD2 (6 bases). Trimming took off 4 bases at V and 4 bases at J, with 20 bases between the two ends. CDR1 and CDR2 from the germline V gene are MNHNS and SASEGT. The CDR3 is made up of 17 amino acids. CDR3 in amino acids: CASSVLLGGYGYNEQFF. The CDR3 coding sequence is TGTGCCAGCAGTGTACTTCTCGGGGGTTATGGATACAATGAGCAGTTCTTC.

This sequence joins TRBV14 and TRBJ2-3; D not resolved. This CDR3 has 11 residues. The germline CDR1 and CDR2 sequences are SGHDN and FVKESK. V lost 3 bases and J lost 4, with 2 bases in between. As DNA, the CDR3 is TGTGCCAGCAGCCACTCAGATACGCAGTATTTT. The encoded protein is CASSHSDTQYF.

The chain has TRBV19 and TRBJ1-3; D is possibly TRBD1 (6 bases). V lost 4 bases, J lost 4 bases, and 11 bases lay in between. In germline, CDR1 is LNHDA, CDR2 SQIVND (reference sequence). CDR3 length equals 14 residues. The CDR3: CASSSQGNGNTIYF. CDR3 nucleotides: TGTGCCAGTAGTAGCCAGGGGAACGGAAACACCATATATTTT.

The V and J genes are TRBV7-9 and TRBJ1-4; D possibly corresponds to TRBD1 (6 bases). The germline gives CDR1 SEHNR, CDR2 FQNEAQ (reference sequence). The CDR3 contains 17 residues. V dropped 5 bases and J dropped 2 bases, with 18 bases sitting between them. The DNA of the CDR3 is TGTGCCAGCAGCAAGAACAGGGAGGGGATGACTAATGAAAAACTGTTTTTT. Residues: CASSKNREGMTNEKLFF.

The rearrangement uses TRBV3-1 (or the pseudogene TRBV3-2) and TRBJ1-5; 10 bases map to TRBD1. Per the germline V gene, CDR1 is LGHDT and CDR2 is YNNKEL (reference sequence). Unmatched junction bases numbered 7, after V lost 5 bases and J lost 6 bases. This CDR3 region has 15 residues. In nucleotides, the CDR3 is TGTGCCAGCAGCGACGACAGGGGGCTCAGTCAGCCCCAGCATTTT. This translates into CASSDDRGLSQPQHF.

V is TRBV29-1 and J is TRBJ1-1; 7 bases align to TRBD1. The CDR3 loop spans 15 amino acids. V trimming: 4 bases; J trimming: 0 bases; junction bases outside the gene matches: 8. CDR1 is SQVTM and CDR2 is ANQGSEA in the germline V gene. The CDR3 is CSVGLEGGLNTEAFF. The CDR3 DNA is TGCAGCGTTGGGCTTGAAGGGGGCCTGAACACTGAAGCTTTCTTT.

This chain links TRBV6-5 with TRBJ2-7; 8 bases map to TRBD1. Germline V gene data show CDR1 as MNHEY and CDR2 as SVGAGI. J was trimmed by 3 bases and V by 6 bases; bases with no gene match: 10. The CDR3 loop spans 15 amino acids. For the CDR3, the DNA is TGTGCCAGCAGGCTCGGACAGGGAACGGTCTACGAGCAGTACTTC. Protein: CASRLGQGTVYEQYF.

This rearrangement joins TRBV29-1 to TRBJ1-2, with TRBD1 matching 7 bases. CDR3 length equals 12 residues. V gave up 6 bases and J gave up 9 bases; unmatched junction bases: 10. Germline values: CDR1 SQVTM, CDR2 ANQGSEA. CDR3 nucleotide sequence: TGCAGCGTCGTCCAGGGGGAAGTCAGCTACACCTTC. Its protein product is CSVVQGEVSYTF.

This chain uses TRBV15 with TRBJ2-5; TRBD2 matches 10 bases. The CDR3 sequence is 16 residues long. Germline V gene lookup returns CDR1 LNHNV and CDR2 YYDKDF (reference sequence). The J segment lost 12 bases and the V segment lost 0 bases, leaving 13 bases of the junction unmatched. CDR3 sequence: CATSRDRASGGRPEYF. The CDR3 coding sequence is TGTGCCACCAGCAGAGATCGGGCTAGCGGGGGCCGTCCCGAGTACTTC.

This clone was seen once. This chain joins TRBV20-1 and TRBJ1-3, with 9 bases identical to TRBD1. The germline gives CDR1 DFQATT, CDR2 SNEGSKA (reference sequence). V shed 3 bases, J shed 9 bases, and the junction held 6 bases outside the gene matches. The CDR3 has 13 amino acids. CDR3 residues: CSASRDRVGTIYF. The DNA for the CDR3 is TGCAGTGCTAGTCGGGACAGGGTAGGCACCATATATTTT.